This T cell receptor beta chain derives from a study of T cell changes during pregnancy in multiple sclerosis (dated by TCRdb to between 2019 and 2020). About the study as a whole: The study examined how the T cell repertoire changed over the course of pregnancy in women with multiple sclerosis.

This clone showed up just once. Which antigen it targets is not known. No much larger clonotype is one base removed from it; base qualities were not supplied. Libraries were made using the immunoSEQ multiplex PCR assay. In its TCRdb copy, this immuneACCESS table keeps in-frame sequences only and misses some clones. Where compared with another copy, unresolved V genes explain less than half of these, and the others have no known cause. The sample table holds about 62,000 clones, of which about 88% were seen once. Around 2.3% of the sample is held by the ten biggest clonotypes. Including cysteine and phenylalanine, the CDR3 has 15 amino acids. Only the CDR3 part of the read is kept: 45 bases, read in frame from the first base. The CDR1 and CDR2 encoded by the germline V gene are SGDLS and YYNGEE. A distance of 14 bases separates the germline ends of V and J, which lose 0 bases and 4 bases respectively.

The source was peripheral blood, collected in the first trimester of pregnancy. The chain couples TRBV9 to TRBJ2-7; tentative D gene TRBD2, with 6 bases matching. This sequence originates from a female donor with multiple sclerosis, enrolled in a pregnancy study. The CDR3 region has the sequence CASSVGGIEGYEQYF. The nucleotides read TGTGCCAGCAGCGTAGGCGGGATCGAGGGGTACGAGCAGTACTTC. The full variable domain, with segments outside the CDR3 supplied by the reference TRBV9 and TRBJ2-7 proteins, appears as DSGVTQTPKHLITATGQRVTLRCSPRSGDLSVYWYQQSLDQGLQFLIQYYNGEERAKGNILERFSAQQFPDLHSELNLSSLELGDSALYFCASSVGGIEGYEQYFGPGTRLTVT.